This T cell receptor beta chain stems from a study of blood T cell repertoires in COVID-19. Study background: Material from acute and convalescent COVID-19 was sourced from the United States, Italy and Spain. PBMCs, B-cell-depleted T cells, or T cells provided the cDNA or gDNA that made up the material.

Source study methods: Amplification of reference gene primers was used by the study to estimate nucleated cell counts. Generated by immunoSEQ multiplex PCR, the TCRdb table keeps only in-frame clones and is missing some. The V and J calls and the clone size are those of that table, but D and trimming were determined from the DNA. Here the sample spans under 300,000 clones, around 87% being singletons. Participant-given clinical history determined each cohort assignment. V lost 1 base and J lost 0; bases outside the gene matches: 7. The CDR3 covers 18 residues. CDR1 SGHTA and CDR2 FQGNSA come from the germline V gene.

The gene calls are TRBV7-2 and TRBJ2-2; TRBD2 matches 8 bases. The sequenced sample consisted of PBMCs or T cells enriched from blood (not recorded which). The sequence was obtained from a woman under 40 with acute COVID-19. Here the CDR3 reads CASSLGRVSGTNTGELFF. The DNA for the CDR3 is TGTGCCAGCAGCTTAGGGCGTGTTAGCGGGACGAACACCGGGGAGCTGTTTTTT.